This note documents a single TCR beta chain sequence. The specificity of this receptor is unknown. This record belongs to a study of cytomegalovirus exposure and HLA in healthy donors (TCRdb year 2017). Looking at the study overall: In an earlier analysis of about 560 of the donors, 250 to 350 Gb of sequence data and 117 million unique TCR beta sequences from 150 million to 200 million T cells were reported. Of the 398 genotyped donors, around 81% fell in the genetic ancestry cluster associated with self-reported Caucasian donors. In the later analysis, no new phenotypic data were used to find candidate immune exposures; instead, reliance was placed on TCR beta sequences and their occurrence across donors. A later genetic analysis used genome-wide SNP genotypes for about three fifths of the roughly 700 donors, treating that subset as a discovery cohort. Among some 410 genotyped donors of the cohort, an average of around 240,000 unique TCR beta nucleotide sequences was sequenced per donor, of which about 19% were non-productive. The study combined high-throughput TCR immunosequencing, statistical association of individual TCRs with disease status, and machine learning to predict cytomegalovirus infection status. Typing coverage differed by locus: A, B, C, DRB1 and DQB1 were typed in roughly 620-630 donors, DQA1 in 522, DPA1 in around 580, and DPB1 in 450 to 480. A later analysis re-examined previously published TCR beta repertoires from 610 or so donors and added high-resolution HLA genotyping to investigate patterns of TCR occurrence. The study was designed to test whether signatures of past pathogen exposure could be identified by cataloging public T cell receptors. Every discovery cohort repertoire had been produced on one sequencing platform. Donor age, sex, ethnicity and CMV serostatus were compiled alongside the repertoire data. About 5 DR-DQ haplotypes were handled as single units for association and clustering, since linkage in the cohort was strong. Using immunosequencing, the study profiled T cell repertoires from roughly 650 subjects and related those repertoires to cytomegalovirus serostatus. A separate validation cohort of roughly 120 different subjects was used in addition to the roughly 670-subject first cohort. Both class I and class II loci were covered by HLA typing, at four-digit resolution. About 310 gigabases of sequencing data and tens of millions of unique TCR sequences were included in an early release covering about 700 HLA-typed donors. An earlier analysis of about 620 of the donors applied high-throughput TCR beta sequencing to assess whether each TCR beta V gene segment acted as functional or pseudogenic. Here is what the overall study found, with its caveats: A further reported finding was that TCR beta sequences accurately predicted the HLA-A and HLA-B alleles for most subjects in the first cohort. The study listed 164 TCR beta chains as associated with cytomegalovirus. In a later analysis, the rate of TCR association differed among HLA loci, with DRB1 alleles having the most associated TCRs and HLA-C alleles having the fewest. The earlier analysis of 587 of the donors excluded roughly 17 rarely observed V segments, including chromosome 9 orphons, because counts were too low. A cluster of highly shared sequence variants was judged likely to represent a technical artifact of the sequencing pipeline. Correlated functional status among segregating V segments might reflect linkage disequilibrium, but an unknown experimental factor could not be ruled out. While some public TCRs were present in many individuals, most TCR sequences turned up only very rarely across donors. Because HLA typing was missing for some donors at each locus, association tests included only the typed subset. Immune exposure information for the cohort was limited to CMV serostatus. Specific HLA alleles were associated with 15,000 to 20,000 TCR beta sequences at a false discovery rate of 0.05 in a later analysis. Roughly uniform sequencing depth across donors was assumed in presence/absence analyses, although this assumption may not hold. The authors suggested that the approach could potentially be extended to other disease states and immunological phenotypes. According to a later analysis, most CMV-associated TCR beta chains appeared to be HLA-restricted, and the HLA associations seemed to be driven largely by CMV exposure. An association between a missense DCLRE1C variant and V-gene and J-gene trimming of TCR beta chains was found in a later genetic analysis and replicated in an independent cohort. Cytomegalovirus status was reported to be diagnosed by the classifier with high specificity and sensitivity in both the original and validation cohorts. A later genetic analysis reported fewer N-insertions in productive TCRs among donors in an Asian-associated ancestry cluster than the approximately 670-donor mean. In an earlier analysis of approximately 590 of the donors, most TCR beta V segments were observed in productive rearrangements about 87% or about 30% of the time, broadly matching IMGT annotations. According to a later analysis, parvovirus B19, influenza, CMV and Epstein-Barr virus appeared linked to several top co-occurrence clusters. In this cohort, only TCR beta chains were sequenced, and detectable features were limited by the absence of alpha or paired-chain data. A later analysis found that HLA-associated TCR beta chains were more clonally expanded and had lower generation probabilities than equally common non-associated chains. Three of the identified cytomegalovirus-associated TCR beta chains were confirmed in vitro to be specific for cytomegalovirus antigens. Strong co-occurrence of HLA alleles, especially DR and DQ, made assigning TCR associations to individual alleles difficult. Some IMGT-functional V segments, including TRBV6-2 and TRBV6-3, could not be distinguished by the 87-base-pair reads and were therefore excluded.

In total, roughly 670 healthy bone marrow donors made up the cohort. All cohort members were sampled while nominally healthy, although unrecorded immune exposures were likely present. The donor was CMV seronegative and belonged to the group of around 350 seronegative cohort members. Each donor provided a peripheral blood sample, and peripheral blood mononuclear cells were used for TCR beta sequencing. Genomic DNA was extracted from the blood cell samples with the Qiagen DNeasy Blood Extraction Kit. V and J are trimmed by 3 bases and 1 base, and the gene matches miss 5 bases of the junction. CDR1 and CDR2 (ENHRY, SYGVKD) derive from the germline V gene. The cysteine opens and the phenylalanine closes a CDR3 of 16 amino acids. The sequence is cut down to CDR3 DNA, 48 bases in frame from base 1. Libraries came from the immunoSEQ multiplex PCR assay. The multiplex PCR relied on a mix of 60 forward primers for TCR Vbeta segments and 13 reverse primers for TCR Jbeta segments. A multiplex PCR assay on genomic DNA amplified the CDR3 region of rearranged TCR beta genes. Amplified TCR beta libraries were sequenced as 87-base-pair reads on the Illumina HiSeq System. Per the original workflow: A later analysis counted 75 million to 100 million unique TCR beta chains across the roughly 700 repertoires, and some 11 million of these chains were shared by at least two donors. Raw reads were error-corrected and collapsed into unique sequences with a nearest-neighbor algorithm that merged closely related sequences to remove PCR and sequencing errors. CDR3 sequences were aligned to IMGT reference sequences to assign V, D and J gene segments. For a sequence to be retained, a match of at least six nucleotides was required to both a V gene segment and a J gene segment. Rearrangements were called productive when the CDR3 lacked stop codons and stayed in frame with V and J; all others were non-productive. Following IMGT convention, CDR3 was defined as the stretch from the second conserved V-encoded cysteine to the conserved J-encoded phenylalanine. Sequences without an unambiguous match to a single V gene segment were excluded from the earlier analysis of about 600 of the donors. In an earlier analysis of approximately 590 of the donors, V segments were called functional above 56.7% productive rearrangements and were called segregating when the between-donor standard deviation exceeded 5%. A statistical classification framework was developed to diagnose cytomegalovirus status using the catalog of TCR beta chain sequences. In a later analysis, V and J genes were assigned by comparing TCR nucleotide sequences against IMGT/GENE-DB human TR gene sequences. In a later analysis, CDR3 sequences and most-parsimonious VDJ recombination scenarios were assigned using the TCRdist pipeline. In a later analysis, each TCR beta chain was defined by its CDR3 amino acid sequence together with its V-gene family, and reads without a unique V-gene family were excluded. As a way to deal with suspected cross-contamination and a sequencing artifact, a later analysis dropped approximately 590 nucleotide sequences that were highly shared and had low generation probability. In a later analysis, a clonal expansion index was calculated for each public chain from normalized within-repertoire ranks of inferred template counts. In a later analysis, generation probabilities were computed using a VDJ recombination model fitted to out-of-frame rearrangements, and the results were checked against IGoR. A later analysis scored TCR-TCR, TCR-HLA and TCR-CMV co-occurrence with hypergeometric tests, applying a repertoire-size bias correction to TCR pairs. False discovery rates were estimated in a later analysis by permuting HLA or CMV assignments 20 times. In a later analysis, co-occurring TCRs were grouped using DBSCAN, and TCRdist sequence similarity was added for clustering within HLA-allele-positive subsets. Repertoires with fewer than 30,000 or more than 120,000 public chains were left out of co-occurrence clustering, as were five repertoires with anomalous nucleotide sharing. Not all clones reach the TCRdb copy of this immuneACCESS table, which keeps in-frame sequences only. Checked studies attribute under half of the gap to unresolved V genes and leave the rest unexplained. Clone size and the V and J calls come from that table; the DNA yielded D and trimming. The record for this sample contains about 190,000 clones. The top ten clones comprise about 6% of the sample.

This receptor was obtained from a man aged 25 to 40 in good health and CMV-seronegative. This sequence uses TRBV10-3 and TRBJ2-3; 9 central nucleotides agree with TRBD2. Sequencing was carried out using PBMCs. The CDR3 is CAISEKAGGRTDTQYF. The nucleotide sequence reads TGTGCCATCAGTGAAAAAGCGGGGGGCCGCACAGATACGCAGTATTTT.